The 25 T cell receptor beta chains below all came from one sample that was sequenced in a study of blood T cell repertoires in COVID-19. Sequencing was performed with immunoSEQ multiplex PCR; in TCRdb, only in-frame clones are kept and a portion is missing. The sample contains approximately 260,000 clones, 75% to 90% of which appear only once. The sequenced sample consisted of peripheral blood. These receptors were obtained from an older woman with active or convalescent COVID-19.

This chain uses TRBV7-2 with TRBJ2-1; 9 bases agree with TRBD2. The length of the CDR3 is 15 residues. The V and J ends lost 4 bases and 7 bases, in that order; junction bases with no gene match: 8. From germline, CDR1 is SGHTA and CDR2 FQGNSA. In DNA form, the CDR3 reads TGTGCCAGCAGCTCCTCAGCGGGGGGCTGGAATGAGCAGTTCTTC. It is translated as CASSSSAGGWNEQFF.

A few counts support this clone. The chain joins TRBV19 to TRBJ2-3; tentatively, D is TRBD2 (5 bases). The germline V gene encodes CDR1 LNHDA and CDR2 SQIVND (reference sequence). The CDR3 loop spans 14 amino acids. V lost 4 bases, J lost 0 bases, and 8 bases lay in between. CDR3 nucleotide sequence: TGTGCCAGTAGTACCGGACTGAGCACAGATACGCAGTATTTT. Amino acids: CASSTGLSTDTQYF.

This sequence joins TRBV19 and TRBJ1-2; no firm D call. Germline CDR1 LNHDA, CDR2 SQIVND (reference sequence). Trimming shortened V by 1 base and J by 8 bases, and 17 bases separated the two germline ends. The CDR3 covers 15 residues. This CDR3 is CASSIVRVGTRGYTF. The CDR3 coding sequence is TGTGCCAGTAGTATAGTCCGGGTAGGAACTCGGGGCTACACCTTC.

The genes are TRBV9 and TRBJ2-7; D perhaps matches TRBD1 (6 bases). V shed 0 bases and J shed 4 bases, with 14 bases lying between them. Germline V CDR1 and CDR2: SGDLS, YYNGEE. This CDR3 region has 15 residues. The CDR3 loop is CASSVASGDWYEQYF. CDR3 coding DNA: TGTGCCAGCAGCGTAGCTTCAGGGGATTGGTACGAGCAGTACTTC.

This chain joins TRBV18 and TRBJ2-3; 11 nucleotides match TRBD2. This CDR3 region has 19 residues. V dropped 2 bases and J dropped 0; count of bases not matched to a gene: 10. Germline CDR1 is KGHSH and CDR2 is LQKENI. The CDR3 DNA sequence: TGTGCCAGCTCACCATTATCGACTAGCGGGGCCTTTAGCACAGATACGCAGTATTTT. Its translation: CASSPLSTSGAFSTDTQYF.

The chain combines TRBV5-5 with TRBJ2-7; 10 positions match TRBD1. Germline-derived CDR1 and CDR2 are SGHKS and YYEKEE (reference sequence). CDR3 size: 15 residues. V shed 4 bases, J shed 3 bases, and the junction held 7 bases outside the gene matches. CDR3 protein: CASSTGQGEFYEQYF. CDR3 DNA: TGTGCCAGCAGCACCGGACAGGGGGAATTCTACGAGCAGTACTTC.

The CDR3 nucleotides are TGTGCCAGCAGACCAACTAGCGGGGGGGCCTTGAATGAGCAGTTCTTC. Translating gives CASRPTSGGALNEQFF. The V gene is TRBV7-2, the J gene TRBJ2-1, with 13 bases aligning to TRBD2. J was trimmed by 7 bases and V by 6 bases; bases with no gene match: 9. CDR1 SGHTA and CDR2 FQGNSA come from the germline V gene. This CDR3 comprises 16 residues. Based on the CDR3 plus reference TRBV7-2 and TRBJ2-1, the full variable domain is GAGVSQSPSNKVTEKGKDVELRCDPISGHTALYWYRQSLGQGLEFLIYFQGNSAPDKSGLPSDRFSAERTGGSVSTLTIQRTQQEDSAVYLCASRPTSGGALNEQFFGPGTRLTVL.

The V call is TRBV27, the J call TRBJ1-6; a weak D match, TRBD1 (6 bases). Germline V CDR1 and CDR2: MNHEY, SMNVEV (reference sequence). V shed 3 bases and J shed 9 bases, with 12 bases lying between them. The CDR3 runs to 14 residues. The CDR3 DNA is TGTGCCAGCAGTTTGGGAGGGGGGATTTCACCCCTCCACTTT. Encoded protein: CASSLGGGISPLHF.

The genes are TRBV7-6 and TRBJ2-2; 11 positions agree with TRBD1. The CDR3 runs to 19 residues. CDR1 is SGHVS and CDR2 is FNYEAQ in the germline V gene. Unmatched junction bases numbered 8, after V lost 2 bases and J lost 0 bases. The CDR3 reads CASSLRGTGGGANTGELFF. The CDR3 coding sequence is TGTGCCAGCAGCTTACGCGGGACAGGGGGGGGAGCGAACACCGGGGAGCTGTTTTTT.

The V call is TRBV14, the J call TRBJ1-2, with 11 nucleotides matching TRBD1. This CDR3 is 16 amino acids long. With V trimmed by 4 bases and J by 5 bases, 9 bases remained unmatched. CDR1 SGHDN and CDR2 FVKESK come from the germline V gene. The CDR3 spells CASSLNSGTGGYGYTF. CDR3 nucleotide sequence: TGTGCCAGCAGCCTCAATTCCGGGACAGGGGGGTATGGCTACACCTTC.

CDR3 residues: CASSQADRGRMNTEAFF. DNA of the CDR3: TGCGCCAGCAGCCAAGCCGACAGGGGGCGGATGAACACTGAAGCTTTCTTT. This sequence joins TRBV4-1 and TRBJ1-1, with TRBD1 matching over 10 bases. CDR1 is MGHRA and CDR2 is YSYEKL in the germline V gene. The CDR3 extends over 17 amino acids. V shed 1 base, J shed 0 bases, and the junction held 5 bases outside the gene matches.

The chain has TRBV18 and TRBJ1-1; D not certain. CDR1 is KGHSH, CDR2 LQKENI, per germline. V shed 3 bases and J shed 13 bases, with 18 bases lying between them. The CDR3 has 13 residues. In nucleotides, the CDR3 is TGTGCCAGCTCACCCCCCTTCTGGCCTCGAGGTTTCTTT. Amino acids: CASSPPFWPRGFF.

The rearrangement uses TRBV10-3 and TRBJ2-3; 14 nucleotides agree with TRBD2. The CDR3 is made up of 16 amino acids. After removal of 8 bases from V and 1 base from J, the junction contained 5 bases not matched to a gene. Germline V lookup: CDR1 ENHRY, CDR2 SYGVKD. The CDR3 sequence: CAIGTSGGRRTDTQYF. The CDR3 DNA reads TGTGCCATCGGGACTAGCGGGGGCCGGCGCACAGATACGCAGTATTTT.

This clone was observed a few times. The CDR3 DNA is TGCGCCAGCAGCCAAGTCCGGGGCACAGATACGCAGTATTTT. It is translated as CASSQVRGTDTQYF. The V gene is TRBV4-3, the J gene TRBJ2-3; no clear D gene. In germline, CDR1 is LGHNA, CDR2 YSLEER. V lost 1 base to trimming and J lost 1 base, with 6 bases between them. The CDR3 runs 14 residues.

The chain couples TRBV25-1 to TRBJ1-2; unclear D gene. The CDR3 consists of 14 residues. CDR1 and CDR2 from the germline V gene are MGHDK and SYGVNS. Trimming cost V 2 bases and J 3 bases, with 10 bases left between them. CDR3 residues: CASSEPWWHYGYTF. CDR3 nucleotide sequence: TGTGCCAGCAGTGAACCATGGTGGCACTATGGCTACACCTTC.

This clone occurred once. The rearrangement links TRBV3-1 (or the pseudogene TRBV3-2) to TRBJ2-7; D is uncertain. The CDR3 covers 11 residues. The V end lost 2 bases, the J end lost 9 bases, and 8 bases lay between the germline ends. Germline V gene lookup returns CDR1 LGHDT and CDR2 YNNKEL (reference sequence). CDR3 sequence: CASSQSSRQYF. The DNA of the CDR3 is TGTGCCAGCAGCCAATCTTCCCGGCAGTACTTC.

This clone has a handful of counts. V and J are TRBV6-1 and TRBJ1-1; TRBD1 matches at 8 bases. With V trimmed by 3 bases and J by 4 bases, 13 bases remained unmatched. The CDR3 consists of 17 residues. In germline, CDR1 is MNHNS, CDR2 SASEGT. CDR3 bases: TGTGCCAGCAGTGACTACAGGGGGGTAGATTTGTCCACTGAAGCTTTCTTT. Encoded protein: CASSDYRGVDLSTEAFF.

By its share, this clone is medium-sized. This chain connects TRBV27 to TRBJ2-5; D remains ambiguous. V lost 6 bases and J lost 2, with 10 bases in between. Germline CDR1 reads MNHEY; CDR2 reads SMNVEV (reference sequence). The CDR3 length is 13 residues. The chain's CDR3 is CASSPRWQETQYF. CDR3 nucleotide sequence: TGTGCCAGCAGCCCCCGGTGGCAAGAGACCCAGTACTTC.

DNA for the CDR3: TGTGCCAGCAGTTCCTGGGGACTAACCACCGGGGAGCTGTTTTTT. Translation gives CASSSWGLTTGELFF. V and J are TRBV6-6 and TRBJ2-2, with TRBD2 matching 7 bases. This CDR3 comprises 15 residues. CDR1 and CDR2 from the germline V gene are MNHNY and SVGAGI (reference sequence). Trimming took 4 bases from V and 4 from J; bases not matched to a gene: 6.

The V and J genes are TRBV10-3 and TRBJ2-5; 14 positions agree with TRBD2. V lost 5 bases, J lost 4 bases, and 6 bases stayed unmatched. The CDR3 is made up of 16 amino acids. CDR1 ENHRY and CDR2 SYGVKD come from the germline V gene. DNA of the CDR3: TGTGCCATCAGTCTCGGACTAGCGGGGGGCTCAGAGACCCAGTACTTC. Amino acids: CAISLGLAGGSETQYF.

The rearrangement links TRBV7-9 to TRBJ2-7, with 7 bases lining up with TRBD1. This CDR3 region has 15 residues. With 1 base clipped from V and 6 bases from J, the junction kept 9 bases outside the gene matches. Germline loops: CDR1 SEHNR, CDR2 FQNEAQ (reference sequence). The CDR3: CASSLVGSGQVEQYF. DNA of the CDR3: TGTGCCAGCAGCTTAGTGGGTTCTGGACAGGTCGAGCAGTACTTC. Looking up the rest from reference TRBV7-9 and TRBJ2-7 gives the full variable domain: DTGVSQNPRHKITKRGQNVTFRCDPISEHNRLYWYRQTLGQGPEFLTYFQNEAQLEKSRLLSDRFSAERPKGSFSTLEIQRTEQGDSAMYLCASSLVGSGQVEQYFGPGTRLTVT.

The rearrangement joins TRBV21-1 to TRBJ2-1; TRBD2, the table's D call, lacks a check against the DNA. TRBV21-1 counts as a pseudogene. The CDR3 loop spans 18 amino acids. CDR3 nucleotides: TGTGCCAGCAGCAAAGGGATCTGGCTAGCGGGGGGCTGGGATGAGCAGTTCTTC. This translates into CASSKGIWLAGGWDEQFF.

This clone was counted once. The chain carries TRBV27 and TRBJ2-1; 9 bases line up with TRBD2. Trimming cost V 6 bases and J 3 bases; bases outside gene matches: 6. The CDR3 extends over 15 amino acids. Germline V lookup: CDR1 MNHEY, CDR2 SMNVEV (reference sequence). CDR3 DNA: TGTGCCAGCAGCCCAAGCGGGGGGAACTACAATGAGCAGTTCTTC. Protein: CASSPSGGNYNEQFF.

This clone has only a few counts. The chain has TRBV4-2 and TRBJ2-7, with 10 bases identical to TRBD2. CDR1 and CDR2 from the germline V gene are LGHNA and YNFKEQ. CDR3 length: 15 amino acids. With V trimmed by 5 bases and J by 3 bases, 7 bases remained unmatched. The chain's CDR3 is CASSAGTSDLYEQYF. CDR3 nucleotides: TGTGCCAGCAGCGCCGGGACTAGCGACCTCTACGAGCAGTACTTC.

The V gene is TRBV19, the J gene TRBJ2-1; 13 bases align to TRBD2. This CDR3 is 14 amino acids long. V gave up 6 bases and J gave up 5 bases; unmatched junction bases: 1. The germline CDR1 and CDR2 sequences are LNHDA and SQIVND (reference sequence). CDR3 nucleotide sequence: TGTGCCAGTAGGACTAGCGGGGGGAACAATGAGCAGTTCTTC. This translates into CASRTSGGNNEQFF.